One and the same sample provided the 18 T cell receptor beta chains below, sequenced in a study of cytomegalovirus exposure and HLA in healthy donors. PCR involved 60 Vbeta and 13 Jbeta primers. Profiling relied on immunoSEQ multiplex PCR, and the TCRdb table lists in-frame clones only, not all of them. The profile covers under 250,000 clones, with just over 75% appearing a single time and roughly 0.6% taken by the ten largest. Sequenced: PBMCs. These receptors all stem from a young man in good health and CMV-seronegative.

V usage is TRBV30 and J usage is TRBJ2-6, with unresolved D. This CDR3 is built from 12 residues. Between the trimmed V and J ends, which lost 8 bases and 1 base, there was a span of 6 bases. Germline-derived CDR1 and CDR2 are GTSNPN and SVGIG (reference sequence). CDR3 DNA sequence: TGTGCCGGCTCGTCTGGGGCCAACGTCCTGACTTTC. This translates into CAGSSGANVLTF.

V is TRBV6-5 and J is TRBJ2-5, with 8 bases aligning to TRBD1. The DNA end favors TRBJ2-7, so the J call may be wrong. This CDR3 contains 12 residues. Germline V gene data show CDR1 as MNHEY and CDR2 as SVGAGI. In DNA form, the CDR3 reads TGTGCCAGCAGCGACAGGGGCTACGAGCAGTACTTC. It translates to CASSDRGYEQYF.

Only a few counts were recorded for this clone. The CDR3 DNA sequence: TGTGCCAGCAGTAGCGGACAGGAGGATGGCTACACCTTC. This gives the protein CASSSGQEDGYTF. This chain joins TRBV28 and TRBJ1-2; TRBD1 matches at 7 bases. With 5 bases clipped from V and 6 bases from J, the junction kept 6 bases outside the gene matches. The CDR3 has 13 residues. In germline, CDR1 is MDHEN, CDR2 SYDVKM.

This chain links TRBV1 with TRBJ2-7; the D call of TRBD1 is as the table states it, not checked on the DNA. TRBV1 is given as a pseudogene. The CDR3 covers 14 residues. The CDR3 DNA is TGCACCAGCAGCCAGACGGGACATAGCTACGAGCAGTACTTC. Protein product: CTSSQTGHSYEQYF.

The chain is built from TRBV27 and TRBJ2-7, with a tentative D call TRBD1 (6 bases). The CDR3 spans 15 residues. Germline assignment: CDR1 MNHEY and CDR2 SMNVEV (reference sequence). Deletions cut 7 bases from V and 3 bases from J, with 19 bases between. DNA of the CDR3: TGTGCCAGCATTCCCCTGGGACACCTGTTCTACGAGCAGTACTTC. It translates to CASIPLGHLFYEQYF.

The chain links TRBV11-3 to TRBJ2-1; D ambiguous. Germline V gene lookup returns CDR1 SGHNT and CDR2 YENEEA. V shed 5 bases and J shed 6 bases, with 8 bases lying between them. The CDR3 is made up of 12 amino acids. CDR3 loop: CASSPTGNEQFF. The CDR3 nucleotides are TGTGCCAGCAGCCCGACTGGCAATGAGCAGTTCTTC.

The rearrangement uses TRBV5-4 and TRBJ2-4, with D uncertain. This CDR3 has 14 amino acids. Germline V gene data show CDR1 as SGHNT and CDR2 as YYREEE (reference sequence). Trimming shortened V by 4 bases and J by 8 bases, and 16 bases separated the two germline ends. CDR3 nucleotide sequence: TGTGCCAGCAGCCCGCCCAAAGAGCCCCACATTCAGTACTTC. Protein product: CASSPPKEPHIQYF. Combining the CDR3 with reference TRBV5-4 and TRBJ2-4 gives the whole variable domain ETGVTQSPTHLIKTRGQQVTLRCSSQSGHNTVSWYQQALGQGPQFIFQYYREEENGRGNFPPRFSGLQFPNYSSELNVNALELDDSALYLCASSPPKEPHIQYFGAGTRLSVL.

This chain joins TRBV28 and TRBJ2-3; possibly TRBD2 for D (7 bases). The CDR3 totals 18 residues. The germline V and J ends were trimmed by 7 bases and 0 bases, with 23 bases remaining between them. Germline loops: CDR1 MDHEN, CDR2 SYDVKM. The CDR3 here is CASKGGAAGSTSTDTQYF. DNA of the CDR3: TGTGCCAGCAAGGGGGGGGCGGCAGGGTCCACTAGCACAGATACGCAGTATTTT.

This clone was counted between two and nine times. The J gene is TRBJ1-2, the V gene TRBV6-1; D not certain. The CDR3 totals 13 residues. Trimming pared 3 bases from V and 6 bases from J, leaving 11 bases between. CDR1 is MNHNS and CDR2 is SASEGT in the germline V gene. DNA for the CDR3: TGTGCCAGCAGTGAGGCCCTCGTTGATGGCTACACCTTC. Its protein product is CASSEALVDGYTF.

The chain combines TRBV7-9 with TRBJ2-7, with D perhaps TRBD1 (6 bases). Trimming stripped 5 bases from V and 5 bases from J, with 16 bases between. This CDR3 is built from 14 residues. The germline CDR1 and CDR2 sequences are SEHNR and FQNEAQ (reference sequence). The CDR3 sequence: CASSLRQESDEQYF. CDR3 DNA sequence: TGTGCCAGCAGCCTAAGACAGGAGTCCGACGAGCAGTACTTC. The whole variable domain, remainder taken from reference TRBV7-9 and TRBJ2-7, is DTGVSQNPRHKITKRGQNVTFRCDPISEHNRLYWYRQTLGQGPEFLTYFQNEAQLEKSRLLSDRFSAERPKGSFSTLEIQRTEQGDSAMYLCASSLRQESDEQYFGPGTRLTVT.

The chain joins TRBV7-9 to TRBJ2-1; the D gene is possibly TRBD2 (5 bases). The CDR3 runs 16 residues. V was cut by 1 base and J by 2 bases, with 12 bases left in between. Germline V lookup: CDR1 SEHNR, CDR2 FQNEAQ (reference sequence). CDR3 loop: CASSLGRDPTYNEQFF. The CDR3 DNA reads TGTGCCAGCAGCTTAGGTCGGGATCCAACCTACAATGAGCAGTTCTTC.

J is TRBJ1-5 and V is TRBV2; possibly TRBD1 for D (5 bases). Germline loops: CDR1 SNHLY, CDR2 FYNNEI. CDR3 length: 15 amino acids. Trimming removed 1 base from V and 0 bases from J, with 7 bases in between. DNA for the CDR3: TGTGCCAGCAGTGAAGGCAGGGTTAGCAATCAGCCCCAGCATTTT. Translation: CASSEGRVSNQPQHF.

The gene calls are TRBV5-4 and TRBJ2-1; perhaps TRBD2 as D (6 bases). Germline CDR1 SGHNT, CDR2 YYREEE (reference sequence). V was shortened by 5 bases and J by 8 bases, with 23 bases between the two germline ends. The CDR3 sequence is 16 residues long. CDR3 region: CASSPRRGSGVYEQFF. The CDR3 DNA is TGTGCCAGCAGTCCAAGGCGGGGTTCCGGGGTGTATGAGCAGTTCTTC. The full variable domain, its missing parts supplied by reference TRBV5-4 and TRBJ2-1, is ETGVTQSPTHLIKTRGQQVTLRCSSQSGHNTVSWYQQALGQGPQFIFQYYREEENGRGNFPPRFSGLQFPNYSSELNVNALELDDSALYLCASSPRRGSGVYEQFFGPGTRLTVL.

The chain employs TRBV27 and TRBJ1-2; 8 bases line up with TRBD1. The CDR3 length is 13 residues. Germline V lookup: CDR1 MNHEY, CDR2 SMNVEV (reference sequence). The J segment lost 8 bases and the V segment lost 5 bases, leaving 7 bases of the junction unmatched. The CDR3 protein is CASSVGTGWGYTF. CDR3 nucleotides: TGTGCCAGCAGTGTTGGGACAGGCTGGGGCTACACCTTC.

A word on this clone: Other DNA sequences in this specimen translate into the identical CDR3. The chain recombines TRBV2 with TRBJ2-7; TRBD1 agrees at 12 bases. The germline gives CDR1 SNHLY, CDR2 FYNNEI. Trimming cost V 6 bases and J 6 bases; bases outside gene matches: 6. The CDR3 sequence is 14 residues long. The CDR3 here is CASRGQGAVSEQYF. Written as DNA, the CDR3 is TGTGCCAGCAGGGGACAGGGGGCCGTAAGCGAGCAGTACTTC.

This clone was seen only once. The chain carries TRBV14 and TRBJ1-1, with a tentative D call TRBD1 (5 bases). Looked up from germline, CDR1 is SGHDN and CDR2 is FVKESK. The CDR3 loop spans 13 amino acids. V was clipped by 1 base and J by 8 bases, with 11 bases between them. The CDR3 region is CASSQVSGPEAFF. The CDR3 DNA reads TGTGCCAGCAGCCAAGTCTCAGGGCCCGAAGCTTTCTTT.

V is TRBV5-1 and J is TRBJ2-7; D perhaps matches TRBD1 (6 bases). This CDR3 is 11 amino acids long. Trimming removed 0 bases at V and 13 bases at J, with 11 bases between. CDR1 is SGHRS and CDR2 is YFSETQ in the germline V gene. The CDR3 sequence is CASSLDGQSYF. CDR3 sequence (DNA): TGCGCCAGCAGCTTGGACGGACAGAGTTACTTC.

This chain uses TRBV5-1 with TRBJ1-2, with 7 nucleotides matching TRBD1. Germline CDR1 reads SGHRS; CDR2 reads YFSETQ. J gave up 8 bases and V 0 bases, and 7 bases lay outside the gene matches. This CDR3 contains 14 residues. The DNA of the CDR3 is TGCGCCAGCAGCTTGGCCGGGACAGTTGAGGGCTACACCTTC. This translates into CASSLAGTVEGYTF.